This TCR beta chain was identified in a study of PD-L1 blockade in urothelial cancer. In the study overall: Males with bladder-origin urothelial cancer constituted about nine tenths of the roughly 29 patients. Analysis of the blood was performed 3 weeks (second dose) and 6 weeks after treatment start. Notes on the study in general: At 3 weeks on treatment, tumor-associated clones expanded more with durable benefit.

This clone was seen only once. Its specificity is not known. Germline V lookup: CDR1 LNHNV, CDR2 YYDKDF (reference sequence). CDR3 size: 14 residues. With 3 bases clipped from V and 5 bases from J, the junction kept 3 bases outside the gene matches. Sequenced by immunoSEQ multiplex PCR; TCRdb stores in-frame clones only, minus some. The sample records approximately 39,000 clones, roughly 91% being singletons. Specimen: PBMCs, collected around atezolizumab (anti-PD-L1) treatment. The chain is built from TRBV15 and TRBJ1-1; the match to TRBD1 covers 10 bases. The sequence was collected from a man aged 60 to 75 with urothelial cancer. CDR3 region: CATSSRDRGTEAFF. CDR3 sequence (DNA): TGTGCCACCAGCAGCCGGGACAGGGGAACTGAAGCTTTCTTT.